The sequence of this T cell receptor (beta chain) was determined in a study of T cells in Graves' hyperthyroidism and ophthalmopathy. The overall study: Any treatment followed the collection of peripheral blood at initial diagnosis.

RNA transcripts yielded amplified TCR beta CDR3 regions. RT-PCR in the first round (using the HTBI primer set) targeted the TCR CDR3. TCRdb analysed the multiplex PCR reads with MiXCR anew, one entry per CDR3 protein. The repertoire consists of about 640,000 distinct CDR3 sequences, with roughly 20% occurring once and the leading ten covering roughly 30%. Findings and caveats of the study: In blood, most of the thyroid clonotypes expanded above 0.001 were also present.

Subjects with ophthalmopathy showed a Clinical Activity Score no lower than 3, a NOSPECS grade no lower than 4, and a duration shorter than 3 months. More than 9.5 ml fresh peripheral blood yielded the PBMCs. This clonotype was seen at least ten times. The antigen is not known. V was shortened by 5 bases and J by 3 bases, with 24 bases between the two germline ends. This CDR3 region has 18 residues. This clonotype was obtained from a man aged 30-40 years with Graves' ophthalmopathy. Material for sequencing was blood. This chain joins TRBV12-3 or TRBV12-4 and TRBJ2-3, with a weak D call TRBD2 (6 bases). The CDR3 DNA follows: TGTGCCAGCAGTGAACTGCTCACCCGGGACTCACTTACAGATACGCAGTATTTT. Translation gives CASSELLTRDSLTDTQYF.